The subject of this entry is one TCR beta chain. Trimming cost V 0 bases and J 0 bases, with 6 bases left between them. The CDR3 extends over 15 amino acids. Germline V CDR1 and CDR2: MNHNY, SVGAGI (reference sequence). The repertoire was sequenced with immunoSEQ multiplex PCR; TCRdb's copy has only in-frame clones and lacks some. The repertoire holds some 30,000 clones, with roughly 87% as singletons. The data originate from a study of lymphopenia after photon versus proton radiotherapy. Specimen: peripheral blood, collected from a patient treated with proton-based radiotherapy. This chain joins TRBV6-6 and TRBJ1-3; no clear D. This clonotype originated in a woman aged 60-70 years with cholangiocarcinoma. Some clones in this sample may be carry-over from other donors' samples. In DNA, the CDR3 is TGTGCCAGCAGTTACTCGGGATCCTCTGGAAACACCATATATTTT. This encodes CASSYSGSSGNTIYF.